Listed here are 27 T cell receptor beta chains from one sample, sequenced in a study of spatial heterogeneity in lung cancer. Time point defined: sample taken at primary tumor resection. No cell sorting; template was whole RNA from tumor, lung tissue or PBMC. In TCRdb, the 5' RACE reads were re-called with MiXCR into one record per CDR3 protein. Of approximately 49,000 distinct CDR3 sequences in the sample, less than 6% are singletons; the top ten hold 11%. Sequenced material: PBMCs, taken at surgery. Receptors originate from a male donor with early-stage non-small cell lung cancer.

Many counts were recorded for this clonotype. The chain joins TRBV9 to TRBJ2-7, with no clear D. This CDR3 has 14 amino acids. Per the germline V gene, CDR1 is SGDLS and CDR2 is YYNGEE. With 4 bases removed from V and 6 bases from J, the gap between germline ends came to 17 bases. The CDR3 here is CASSTTGGGFEQYF. For the CDR3, the DNA is TGTGCCAGCAGCACAACCGGTGGCGGTTTCGAGCAGTACTTC. The full variable domain, with the rest looked up from reference TRBV9 and TRBJ2-7, is DSGVTQTPKHLITATGQRVTLRCSPRSGDLSVYWYQQSLDQGLQFLIQYYNGEERAKGNILERFSAQQFPDLHSELNLSSLELGDSALYFCASSTTGGGFEQYFGPGTRLTVT.

Comment on this clonotype: It may be a read error: a sequence one base away is much more abundant. The rearrangement joins TRBV7-9 to TRBJ2-5; tentatively, D is TRBD1 (5 bases). V dropped 1 base and J dropped 7 bases, with 19 bases sitting between them. CDR3 length equals 16 residues. Germline CDR1 SEHNR, CDR2 FQNEAQ (reference sequence). In DNA form, the CDR3 reads TGTGCCAGCAGCTTAGGCGCCGCCTTAATTCAGGGGACCCAGTACTTC. Its translation: CASSLGAALIQGTQYF.

This clonotype was observed at least ten times. The chain carries TRBV7-9 and TRBJ2-3, with TRBD2 matching over 11 bases. Losses at the gene ends were 1 base for V and 6 bases for J; bases not matched to a gene: 12. Germline CDR1 reads SEHNR; CDR2 reads FQNEAQ (reference sequence). This CDR3 contains 18 residues. CDR3 sequence reads: CASSLGLAGGGYTDTQYF. The DNA of the CDR3 is TGTGCCAGCAGCTTAGGTCTAGCGGGAGGAGGGTACACGGATACGCAGTATTTT.

The sample holds many counts of this clonotype. The chain joins TRBV20-1 to TRBJ1-1; D is unresolved. V gave up 0 bases and J gave up 8 bases, with 7 bases separating them. Germline lookup yields CDR1 DFQATT and CDR2 SNEGSKA (reference sequence). The CDR3 is 11 residues long. This CDR3 is CSAREREEAFF. The DNA for the CDR3 is TGCAGTGCTAGAGAGCGGGAGGAAGCTTTCTTT.

As regards this clonotype: This may arise from a read error, as a much more abundant clone is one base away. The chain has TRBV20-1 and TRBJ2-4; 8 bases line up with TRBD2. Germline assignment: CDR1 DFQATT and CDR2 SNEGSKA (reference sequence). This CDR3 region has 15 residues. The CDR3 region has the DNA TGCAGCTTTCCGGGGGGGAGGTTAGCCAAAAAAATTCAGTACTTC. The encoded protein is CSFPGGRLAKKIQYF.

This clonotype was seen many times. The V gene is TRBV7-9, the J gene TRBJ2-2, with 10 bases identical to TRBD2. The CDR3 sequence is 17 residues long. The germline CDR1 and CDR2 sequences are SEHNR and FQNEAQ (reference sequence). V gave up 3 bases and J gave up 5 bases; unmatched junction bases: 9. The CDR3 loop is CASSFPSGSVYTGELFF. The CDR3 bases are TGTGCCAGCAGCTTTCCTAGCGGGAGTGTATATACCGGGGAGCTGTTTTTT. The complete variable domain, with remaining parts taken from reference TRBV7-9 and TRBJ2-2, reads DTGVSQNPRHKITKRGQNVTFRCDPISEHNRLYWYRQTLGQGPEFLTYFQNEAQLEKSRLLSDRFSAERPKGSFSTLEIQRTEQGDSAMYLCASSFPSGSVYTGELFFGEGSRLTVL.

This clonotype appeared many times. The rearrangement links TRBV27 to TRBJ2-7; D is perhaps TRBD1 or TRBD2 (5 bases each). V dropped 6 bases and J dropped 6 bases, with 18 bases sitting between them. Germline loops: CDR1 MNHEY, CDR2 SMNVEV (reference sequence). The CDR3 runs to 14 residues. CDR3 sequence reads: CASSRGPSLSEQYF. In DNA, the CDR3 is TGTGCCAGCAGCCGGGGACCTAGCCTGAGCGAGCAGTACTTC.

This clonotype was seen ten or more times. V and J are TRBV11-1 and TRBJ2-1, with a possible D match to TRBD2 (5 bases). Germline V lookup: CDR1 SGHAT, CDR2 FQDESV (reference sequence). With 5 bases removed from V and 4 bases from J, the gap between germline ends came to 18 bases. The CDR3 loop spans 16 amino acids. The CDR3 region is CASSPGLSDYYNEQFF. Written as DNA, the CDR3 is TGTGCCAGCAGCCCGGGGTTGTCTGACTATTACAATGAGCAGTTCTTC.

V is TRBV5-5 and J is TRBJ1-3; D is uncertain. The CDR3 spans 17 residues. Per germline, CDR1 SGHKS and CDR2 YYEKEE (reference sequence). V lost 2 bases to trimming and J lost 0 bases, with 15 bases between them. CDR3 DNA: TGTGCCAGCAGCTTTGTTCCGGCCACAAGCTCTGGAAACACCATATATTTT. This gives the protein CASSFVPATSSGNTIYF.

This clonotype was seen many times. The chain uses TRBV20-1 and TRBJ2-1, with TRBD2 matching over 8 bases. Losses at the gene ends were 3 bases for V and 7 bases for J; bases not matched to a gene: 14. CDR1 DFQATT and CDR2 SNEGSKA come from the germline V gene (reference sequence). The CDR3 is 16 residues long. In DNA form, the CDR3 reads TGCAGTGCTAGGGAGGGGAAAGCGGGAGATAGTAATGAGCAGTTCTTC. Its protein is CSAREGKAGDSNEQFF.

This clonotype has ten or more counts. The chain recombines TRBV7-9 with TRBJ2-1, with D uncertain. Germline lookup yields CDR1 SEHNR and CDR2 FQNEAQ (reference sequence). This CDR3 spans 12 amino acids. V was cut by 5 bases and J by 5 bases, with 7 bases left in between. CDR3 sequence (DNA): TGTGCCAGCAGCACGTTCAACAATGAGCAGTTCTTC. Protein: CASSTFNNEQFF. The full variable domain, in which reference TRBV7-9 and TRBJ2-1 provide the parts outside the CDR3, is DTGVSQNPRHKITKRGQNVTFRCDPISEHNRLYWYRQTLGQGPEFLTYFQNEAQLEKSRLLSDRFSAERPKGSFSTLEIQRTEQGDSAMYLCASSTFNNEQFFGPGTRLTVL.

This clonotype was seen a few times. The chain combines TRBV7-2 with TRBJ2-3; TRBD2 agrees at 13 bases. This CDR3 has 17 residues. V shed 6 bases and J 3 bases; nucleotides not matched to a gene: 9. Germline assignment: CDR1 SGHTA and CDR2 FQGNSA. The CDR3 spells CASSYQPGLAGTDTQYF. The CDR3 DNA sequence: TGTGCCAGCAGTTACCAGCCGGGACTAGCGGGAACAGATACGCAGTATTTT.

In this sample, this clonotype turned up many times. J is TRBJ2-1 and V is TRBV5-1, with D unresolved. V lost 4 bases and J lost 3, with 11 bases in between. CDR1 is SGHRS, CDR2 YFSETQ, per germline. The CDR3 is 14 amino acids. Here the CDR3 reads CASSLPGYYNEQFF. In DNA, the CDR3 is TGCGCCAGCAGCCTGCCCGGCTACTACAATGAGCAGTTCTTC. Supplemented by reference TRBV5-1 and TRBJ2-1, the full variable domain reads KAGVTQTPRYLIKTRGQQVTLSCSPISGHRSVSWYQQTPGQGLQFLFEYFSETQRNKGNFPGRFSGRQFSNSRSEMNVSTLELGDSALYLCASSLPGYYNEQFFGPGTRLTVL.

This clonotype appeared many times. This chain links TRBV7-2 with TRBJ1-2, with 9 positions matching TRBD1. The CDR3 extends over 14 amino acids. In germline, CDR1 is SGHTA, CDR2 FQGNSA. With 4 bases clipped from V and 8 bases from J, the junction kept 8 bases outside the gene matches. The CDR3 sequence is CASSSYRTGDGYTF. The CDR3 coding sequence is TGTGCCAGCAGCTCCTATCGGACAGGGGACGGCTACACCTTC.

This clonotype was recorded at least ten times. The V call is TRBV7-9, the J call TRBJ2-1; TRBD2 matches 8 bases. The CDR3 runs to 13 residues. V was pared by 5 bases and J by 5 bases, with 2 bases of the junction left unmatched. Germline V gene lookup returns CDR1 SEHNR and CDR2 FQNEAQ (reference sequence). CDR3 sequence: CASSLSGNNEQFF. DNA of the CDR3: TGTGCCAGCAGCCTTAGCGGGAACAATGAGCAGTTCTTC.

This clonotype was recorded a few times. J is TRBJ2-7 and V is TRBV7-2, with 11 bases that match TRBD2. Germline V gene sequence: CDR1 SGHTA, CDR2 FQGNSA. J was trimmed by 9 bases and V by 1 base; bases with no gene match: 8. The CDR3 extends over 15 amino acids. The CDR3 DNA sequence: TGTGCCAGCAGCTTAGGTGGTAGCGGGAGGGCGGCGCAGTACTTC. This encodes CASSLGGSGRAAQYF.

This clonotype was seen ten or more times. The J gene is TRBJ1-1, the V gene TRBV27; D remains ambiguous. Trimming removed 2 bases from V and 0 bases from J, with 10 bases in between. The CDR3 loop spans 15 amino acids. Germline assignment: CDR1 MNHEY and CDR2 SMNVEV (reference sequence). The CDR3 protein is CASSLGAGLNTEAFF. The CDR3 DNA reads TGTGCCAGCAGTTTAGGAGCCGGGTTGAACACTGAAGCTTTCTTT.

This clonotype showed up many times. This chain uses TRBV7-2 with TRBJ2-6; no definite D call. The CDR3 loop spans 15 amino acids. V was pared by 1 base and J by 0 bases, with 4 bases between. Looked up from germline, CDR1 is SGHTA and CDR2 is FQGNSA. For the CDR3, the DNA is TGTGCCAGCAGCTTAGGGGGCTCTGGGGCCAACGTCCTGACTTTC. This sequence encodes CASSLGGSGANVLTF.

This clonotype was recorded many times. V usage is TRBV7-9 and J usage is TRBJ2-5; 14 bases line up with TRBD2. The CDR3 sequence is 17 residues long. V shed 3 bases, J shed 5 bases, and the junction held 8 bases outside the gene matches. Germline V lookup: CDR1 SEHNR, CDR2 FQNEAQ (reference sequence). In DNA, the CDR3 is TGTGCCAGCAGCTTCGGACTAGCGGGAGGAGAATCGGAGACCCAGTACTTC. This encodes CASSFGLAGGESETQYF.

Only a few counts were recorded for this clonotype. The genes are TRBV20-1 and TRBJ2-7; 11 bases fit TRBD1. V dropped 6 bases and J dropped 5; count of bases not matched to a gene: 6. The germline gives CDR1 DFQATT, CDR2 SNEGSKA (reference sequence). This CDR3 region has 13 residues. Here the CDR3 DNA reads TGCAGTGCCTCGGGACAGGGGGATAACGAGCAGTACTTC. This encodes CSASGQGDNEQYF.

The table lists this clonotype with a few counts. For the CDR3, the DNA is TGTGCCAGCAGCCCGCCGTCAGATACGCAGTATTTT. Its translation is CASSPPSDTQYF. The rearrangement links TRBV9 to TRBJ2-3, with D hard to call. Germline V gene sequence: CDR1 SGDLS, CDR2 YYNGEE. CDR3 length: 12 residues. V lost 4 bases and J 4 bases, leaving 7 bases between the germline ends.

A few counts support this clonotype. The chain is built from TRBV12-3 or TRBV12-4 and TRBJ1-1; a possible D gene is TRBD1 (5 bases). V was pared by 6 bases and J by 6 bases, with 11 bases between. There are 12 residues in the CDR3. The CDR3 nucleotides are TGTGCCAGCAGCGGGGACTTCTCTGAAGCTTTCTTT. Protein product: CASSGDFSEAFF.

This clonotype was found many times. The chain recombines TRBV7-8 with TRBJ1-6; D gene uncertain. The CDR3 has 12 residues. The germline V and J ends were trimmed by 8 bases and 10 bases, with 12 bases remaining between them. Germline V gives CDR1 SGHVS, CDR2 FQNEAQ. The CDR3 bases are TGTGCCAGCTCAGGTCGTGAGTCACCCCTCCACTTT. Its protein is CASSGRESPLHF.

This clonotype was counted at least ten times. V usage is TRBV5-1 and J usage is TRBJ2-7, with D tentatively TRBD1 or TRBD2 (5 bases each). V was cut by 2 bases and J by 2 bases, with 8 bases left in between. Germline CDR1 and CDR2: SGHRS and YFSETQ. The CDR3 contains 13 residues. This CDR3 is CASSFWGPYEQYF. In DNA, the CDR3 is TGCGCCAGCAGCTTCTGGGGACCCTACGAGCAGTACTTC.

This clonotype has ten or more counts. The chain combines TRBV27 with TRBJ2-2; D is unresolved. In germline, CDR1 is MNHEY, CDR2 SMNVEV (reference sequence). CDR3 size: 16 residues. Trimming shortened V by 2 bases and J by 0 bases, and 10 bases separated the two germline ends. The CDR3 region is CASSLQEFSNTGELFF. In nucleotides, the CDR3 is TGTGCCAGCAGTTTACAGGAGTTTTCGAACACCGGGGAGCTGTTTTTT.

This clonotype was found many times. V gene TRBV3-1 combines with J gene TRBJ2-5; D might be TRBD1 (6 bases). V shed 5 bases and J shed 5 bases, with 12 bases lying between them. Looked up from germline, CDR1 is LGHDT and CDR2 is YNNKEL (reference sequence). This CDR3 is built from 13 residues. The CDR3: CASSRSGGETQYF. The CDR3 bases are TGTGCCAGCAGCAGGTCTGGGGGCGAGACCCAGTACTTC.

This clonotype was detected many times. The V gene is TRBV28, the J gene TRBJ2-5; 8 bases are shared with TRBD1. Germline CDR1 and CDR2: MDHEN and SYDVKM. CDR3 size: 14 residues. Trimming removed 6 bases from V and 0 bases from J; junction bases left unmatched: 3. The CDR3 DNA reads TGTGCCAGCAGAGGACAGGGAAACCAAGAGACCCAGTACTTC. This translates into CASRGQGNQETQYF.